The clone carrying this T cell receptor (beta chain) was found once. Its antigen is not identified. CDR1 is MNHNY, CDR2 SVGAGI, per germline (reference sequence). With 10 bases clipped from V and 4 bases from J, the junction kept 13 bases outside the gene matches. This CDR3 has 15 residues. The sample belongs to a study of cytotoxic CD8 clonotypes in ibrutinib-treated CLL. Background on the study: With a range of 6 to 36, the median treatment time before response samples were taken was about twelve months. General study points: Relative to age-matched healthy donors, clonality at baseline was higher, and it tracked circulating CD8+ T-cell counts. Public clonotypes were rare and shrank or held steady on treatment.

Targeted sequencing depth ranged from 1 in 200,000 to 1 in 1 million T cells. The method was immunoSEQ multiplex PCR; TCRdb's version includes in-frame clones alone and lacks a portion of them. Altogether about 130,000 clones are present, over 60% being singletons, with the ten largest covering about 13%. The clonotype comes from a human donor with chronic lymphocytic leukemia. The V call is TRBV6-6, the J call TRBJ2-1, with TRBD1 identical over 7 bases. This specimen consisted of PBMCs, obtained after 12 months of ibrutinib treatment. For the CDR3, the DNA is TGTGCCACCGGTTCGGACAGGCCTCGTTACAATGAGCAGTTCTTC. Translated: CATGSDRPRYNEQFF.